This T cell receptor (beta chain) was obtained from a study of shared clonotypes between healthy human individuals. In the case of this clone: Its antigen is unknown.

Researchers divided each subset's genomic DNA evenly across several immunoSEQ plates. Here immunoSEQ multiplex PCR was the method, and the copy in TCRdb shows in-frame clones only, minus some. The data show approximately 1,500,000 clones, roughly 96% seen once. CDR3 size: 16 residues. CDR1 is MDHEN, CDR2 SYDVKM, per germline. V was pared by 4 bases and J by 1 base, with 13 bases between. Findings of the study overall: The expectation was that sequencing depth would affect clonotype sharing among donors. Memory subsets generally showed lower estimated richness than naive subsets. Sorted-subset sequencing was shown by rarefaction to be incomplete despite large depth.

Material: naive CD4+ T cells sorted from blood. Subset given: CD45RA+ positively selected. The chain has TRBV28 and TRBJ2-2, with D tentatively TRBD1 or TRBD2 (6 bases each). This TCR was recovered from a young man in good health. The DNA of the CDR3 is TGTGCCAGCAGTTACGGGGGCAGGTTGAACACCGGGGAGCTGTTTTTT. As protein: CASSYGGRLNTGELFF.